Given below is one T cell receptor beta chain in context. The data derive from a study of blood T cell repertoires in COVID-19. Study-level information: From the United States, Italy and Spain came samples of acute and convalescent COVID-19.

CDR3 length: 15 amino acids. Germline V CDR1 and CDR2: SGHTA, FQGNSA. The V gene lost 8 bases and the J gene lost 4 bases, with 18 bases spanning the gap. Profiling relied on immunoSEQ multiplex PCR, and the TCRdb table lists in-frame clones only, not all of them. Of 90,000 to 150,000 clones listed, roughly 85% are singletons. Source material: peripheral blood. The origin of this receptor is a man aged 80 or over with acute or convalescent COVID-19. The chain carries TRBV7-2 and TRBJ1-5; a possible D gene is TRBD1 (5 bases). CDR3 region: CASSGFGGGNQPQHF. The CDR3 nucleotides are TGTGCCAGCTCGGGCTTCGGGGGGGGGAATCAGCCCCAGCATTTT.